These 8 T cell receptor beta chains originate from one sample sequenced in a study of blood T cell repertoires in COVID-19. Assay: immunoSEQ multiplex PCR; the TCRdb copy retains only in-frame clones and omits some. The sample includes about 220,000 clones, 85% to 90% seen only once; the top ten take under 3.5%. Sequencing was carried out using PBMCs or T cells enriched from blood (not recorded which). The origin of the receptors is a woman between 18 and 30 years old in a cohort exposed to, infected with or recovered from COVID-19 (not recorded which).

J is TRBJ1-5 and V is TRBV24-1; D is perhaps TRBD1 (6 bases). CDR3 size: 15 residues. Germline V gives CDR1 KGHDR, CDR2 SFDVKD. Trimming cost V 5 bases and J 7 bases, with 17 bases left between them. CDR3 protein: CATSASGGADQPQHF. CDR3 coding DNA: TGTGCCACCAGTGCCTCTGGGGGGGCAGACCAGCCCCAGCATTTT.

The chain employs TRBV6-1 and TRBJ1-2, with 7 bases fitting TRBD1. From germline, CDR1 is MNHNS and CDR2 SASEGT. The CDR3 runs to 15 residues. V lost 2 bases and J lost 7; bases outside the gene matches: 10. This CDR3 is CASSEQGGIMGGYTF. CDR3 nucleotides: TGTGCCAGCAGTGAACAGGGGGGAATAATGGGTGGCTACACCTTC.

The chain carries TRBV15 and TRBJ1-6; 8 bases fit TRBD1. Losses at the gene ends were 5 bases for V and 9 bases for J; bases not matched to a gene: 9. Germline V CDR1 and CDR2: LNHNV, YYDKDF (reference sequence). The CDR3 covers 15 residues. CDR3: CATSGRTGSGSPLHF. The CDR3 region has the DNA TGTGCCACCAGCGGACGGACAGGGAGTGGTTCACCCCTCCACTTT.

The chain is built from TRBV2 and TRBJ2-7, with 9 bases lining up with TRBD1. Germline-derived CDR1 and CDR2 are SNHLY and FYNNEI. The CDR3 runs to 15 residues. The V and J ends lost 5 bases and 7 bases, in that order; junction bases with no gene match: 12. The CDR3 sequence is CASSSPGQGVWEQYF. The CDR3 nucleotides read TGTGCCAGCAGTAGCCCGGGACAGGGAGTGTGGGAGCAGTACTTC.

The rearrangement links TRBV2 to TRBJ1-1; 9 bases are a match to TRBD1. The V gene end was trimmed by 7 bases and the J gene end by 3 bases; junction bases not matched to a gene: 3. Germline CDR1 reads SNHLY; CDR2 reads FYNNEI. The length of the CDR3 is 13 residues. The chain's CDR3 is CASTRDRDTEAFF. Written as DNA, the CDR3 is TGTGCCAGCACCCGGGACAGGGACACTGAAGCTTTCTTT.

The rearrangement uses TRBV5-4 and TRBJ2-1; D gene uncertain. Trimming removed 1 base at V and 6 bases at J, with 5 bases between. The CDR3 contains 12 residues. Germline lookup yields CDR1 SGHNT and CDR2 YYREEE (reference sequence). The CDR3 loop reads CASSLPFNEQFF. CDR3 bases: TGTGCCAGCAGCTTGCCCTTCAATGAGCAGTTCTTC.

The chain combines TRBV19 with TRBJ2-5; TRBD1 aligns across 11 bases. Germline CDR1 and CDR2: LNHDA and SQIVND (reference sequence). This CDR3 has 17 residues. The V segment lost 1 base and the J segment 4 bases; nucleotides outside the gene matches: 8. The CDR3 DNA reads as TGTGCCAGTAGTATAGTGGGGGACAGGGGGTTGGTAGAGACCCAGTACTTC. Protein product: CASSIVGDRGLVETQYF.

The chain's CDR3 is CASSAGLADVSYEQYF. In DNA, the CDR3 is TGTGCCAGCAGCGCAGGACTAGCGGACGTCTCCTACGAGCAGTACTTC. The chain uses TRBV7-6 and TRBJ2-7, with 10 positions matching TRBD2. Germline V gene sequence: CDR1 SGHVS, CDR2 FNYEAQ. Unmatched junction bases numbered 7, after V lost 5 bases and J lost 0 bases. CDR3 length equals 16 residues.